This TCR beta chain derives from a study of persistence of HIV-infected CD4 T cells (dated by TCRdb to the early 2020s). As for the study more broadly: The study isolated CMV- and HIV-1 Gag-responding CD4+ T cells from ART-treated individuals to examine antigen-driven clonal expansion of HIV-1-infected cells. Peripheral blood samples of up to 180 mL were taken at multiple time points, with the exception of two participants who underwent leukapheresis at a single time point. Proviral sequencing was used to assess clonality among infected cells, whereas TCRbeta sequencing gauged the clonality of all cells within each sorted population. Participants had been on suppressive ART for a median of 8 years. The TCR cluster analysis across participants included eight or nine participants for CMV and 6 or 7 participants for Gag. General conclusions and limits of the study: Degenerate expanded CDR3beta sequences were enriched in antigen-responding cells, suggesting convergent selection of CD4+ responses to CMV and Gag. TCR oligoclonality correlated with proviral oligoclonality within the same sorted populations. Bulk TCR analyses could not be restricted to the rare CMV-responding cells that actually carried HIV-1 proviruses. Only a small number of individuals took part in the study, and the range of antigens tested was limited. Significantly lower TCRbeta richness was observed in CMV- and Gag-responding cells than in anti-CD3/anti-CD28-responding cells, and higher oligoclonality was observed in CMV-responding cells than in CD3/CD28-stimulated and Gag-responding cells.

Sample treatment or condition, as interpreted from the label and publication: suppressive antiretroviral therapy. Cells were stimulated with lysates of CMV-infected fibroblasts at about 9.6 ug/mL. Memory CD4+ T cells that did not respond, being CD40L-negative, CD69-negative and CD45RO-high, were sorted as memory populations depleted of antigen-responding cells. HIV-1-infected adults in whom suppressive ART had been started during chronic infection were enrolled as participants. For at least 4 years, the participants' plasma HIV-1 RNA had been undetectable, below 50 copies/mL. To be included, participants needed a CD4+ T cell count above 400 cells/uL and a positive CMV serology. Before stimulation, PBMCs were isolated using density centrifugation and depleted of CD8+ T cells. CD8-depleted PBMCs were stimulated for more than 15 hours with anti-CD28/CD49d costimulation, CD40-blocking antibody and enfuvirtide to prevent new infections. Sorting was done on either a Beckman Coulter MoFlo Legacy or an XDP sorter, and propidium iodide was used to exclude dead cells. For samples with more than one million cells, genomic DNA was extracted with the QIAamp DNA Mini Kit, and for all other samples the Quick-DNA Microprep Kit was used.

Note on this clone: Its recognized antigen is unknown. One base away there is no much larger clone; base qualities are not given.

TCRbeta repertoires were sequenced from genomic DNA with the immunoSEQ hsTCRB assay version 4 in survey mode. For TCRbeta sequencing, genomic DNA was diluted to around 10 ng/uL, with up to 1 ug used per sample. As for how the authors treated the data: ImmunoSeq Analyzer 3.0 was used for analysis of TCRbeta data, and diversity was computed on productive nucleotide rearrangements. Lower-bound TCR diversity was estimated with the improved Chao index, and clonality with the Gini coefficient using the Immunarch R package. When different nucleotide rearrangements encoded the same CDR3beta amino acid sequence, each rearrangement was treated as a distinct clonotype. Differential abundance analysis identified TCRbeta sequences significantly enriched in antigen-responding cells relative to anti-CD3/anti-CD28-activated cells. GLIPH2 grouped TCRs by predicted peptide-MHC specificity, both within each participant and across combined participant data sets. Held by TCRdb, this immuneACCESS table contains in-frame sequences only and omits some clones. Under half of the omission traces to an unresolved V gene where checked; the cause of the rest is unknown. That table furnishes V, J and clone size, whereas the DNA furnished D and trimming. Across this sample there are about 33,000 clones, with roughly four fifths seen only once. Around 0.94% of the sample is taken by the ten largest.

V loses 1 base of germline sequence and J loses 0 bases, and the interval between the two ends is 8 bases. Counted from cysteine to phenylalanine, this CDR3 has 15 amino acids. Of all the DNA, just the CDR3 is kept, 45 bases in frame from base 1. Reading the germline V gene gives CDR1 MNHNS and CDR2 SASEGT. The starting material was CD4+ T cells sorted from PBMCs after roughly 19-hour stimulation, obtained from a patient who received antiretroviral therapy. The label giving this sample's cell subset or site can be read as: CD40L-CD69- CD45RO-high memory CD4 T cells not responding to CMV lysate. This sequence originates from an adult man with HIV who was CMV-seropositive. The chain is made from TRBV6-1 and TRBJ2-3; no D gene is confidently identified. The nucleotides read TGTGCCAGCAGTGAAGAGGGCACTAGCACAGATACGCAGTATTTT. The encoded protein is CASSEEGTSTDTQYF.